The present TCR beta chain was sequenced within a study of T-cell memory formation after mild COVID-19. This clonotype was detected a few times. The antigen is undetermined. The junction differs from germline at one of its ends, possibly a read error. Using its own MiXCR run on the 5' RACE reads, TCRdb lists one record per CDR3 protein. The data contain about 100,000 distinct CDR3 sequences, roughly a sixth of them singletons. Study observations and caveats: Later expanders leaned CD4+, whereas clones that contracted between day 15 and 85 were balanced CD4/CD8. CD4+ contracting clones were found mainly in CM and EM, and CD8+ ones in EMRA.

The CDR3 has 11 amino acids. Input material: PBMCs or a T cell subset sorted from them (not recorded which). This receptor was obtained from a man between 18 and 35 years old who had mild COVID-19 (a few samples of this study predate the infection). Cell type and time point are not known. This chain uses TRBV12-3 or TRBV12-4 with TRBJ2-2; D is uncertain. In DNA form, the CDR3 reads TGTGCCAGTAGTTTTTCCGGGGAGCTGTTTTTT. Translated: CASSFSGELFF.